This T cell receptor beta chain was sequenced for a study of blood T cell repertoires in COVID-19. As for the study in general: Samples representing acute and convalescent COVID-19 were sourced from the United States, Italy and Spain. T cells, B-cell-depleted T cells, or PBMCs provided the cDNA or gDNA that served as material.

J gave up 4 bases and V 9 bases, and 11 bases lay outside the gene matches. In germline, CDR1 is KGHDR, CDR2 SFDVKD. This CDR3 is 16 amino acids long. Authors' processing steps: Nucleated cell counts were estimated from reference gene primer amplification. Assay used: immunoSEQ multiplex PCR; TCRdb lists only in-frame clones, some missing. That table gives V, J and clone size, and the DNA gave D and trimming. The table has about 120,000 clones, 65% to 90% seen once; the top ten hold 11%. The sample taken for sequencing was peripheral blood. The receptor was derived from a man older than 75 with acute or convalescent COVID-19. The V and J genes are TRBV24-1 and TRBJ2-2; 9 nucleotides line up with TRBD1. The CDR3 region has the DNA TGTGCCACCGGGGAGGTAGGGACAGGGTTCACCGGGGAGCTGTTTTTT. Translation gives CATGEVGTGFTGELFF.